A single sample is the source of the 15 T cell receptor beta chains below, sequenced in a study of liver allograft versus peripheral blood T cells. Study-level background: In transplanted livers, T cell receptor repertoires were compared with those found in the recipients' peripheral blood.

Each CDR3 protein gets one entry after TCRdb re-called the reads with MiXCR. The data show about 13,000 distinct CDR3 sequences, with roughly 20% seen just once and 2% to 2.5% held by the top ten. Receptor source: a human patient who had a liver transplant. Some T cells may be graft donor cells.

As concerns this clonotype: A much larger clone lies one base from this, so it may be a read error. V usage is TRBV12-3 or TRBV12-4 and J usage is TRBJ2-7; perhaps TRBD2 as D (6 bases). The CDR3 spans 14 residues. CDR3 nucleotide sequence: TGTGCCAGCAGTTCACCCGGGACTTCCTACGAGCGGTACTTC. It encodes CASSSPGTSYERYF.

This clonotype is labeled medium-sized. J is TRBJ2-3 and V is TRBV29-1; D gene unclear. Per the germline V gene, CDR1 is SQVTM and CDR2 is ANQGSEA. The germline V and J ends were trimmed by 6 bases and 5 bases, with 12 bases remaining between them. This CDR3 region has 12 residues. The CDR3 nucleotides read TGCAGCGTCACTACCGGAATAGATACGCAGTATTTT. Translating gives CSVTTGIDTQYF.

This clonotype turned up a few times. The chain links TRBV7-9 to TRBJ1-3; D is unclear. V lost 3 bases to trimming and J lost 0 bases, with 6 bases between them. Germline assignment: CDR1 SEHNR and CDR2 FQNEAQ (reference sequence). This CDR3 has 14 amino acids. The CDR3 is CASSLSTSGNTIYF. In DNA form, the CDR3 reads TGTGCCAGCAGCTTGTCAACCTCTGGAAACACCATATATTTT.

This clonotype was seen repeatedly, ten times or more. For the CDR3, the DNA is TGTGCCAGCAGTTACCTCGGGACTAGCGGGAGTATTACCGGGGAGCTGTTTTTT. Residues: CASSYLGTSGSITGELFF. This chain uses TRBV6-6 with TRBJ2-2, with 14 nucleotides matching TRBD2. CDR3 size: 18 residues. With V trimmed by 2 bases and J by 5 bases, 7 bases remained unmatched. CDR1 and CDR2 (germline): MNHNY, SVGAGI (reference sequence).

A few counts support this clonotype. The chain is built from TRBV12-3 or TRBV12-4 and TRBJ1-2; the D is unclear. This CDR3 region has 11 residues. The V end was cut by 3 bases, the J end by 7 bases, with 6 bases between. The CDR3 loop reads CASSFGRGYTF. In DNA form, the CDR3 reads TGTGCCAGCAGTTTCGGTCGTGGCTACACCTTC.

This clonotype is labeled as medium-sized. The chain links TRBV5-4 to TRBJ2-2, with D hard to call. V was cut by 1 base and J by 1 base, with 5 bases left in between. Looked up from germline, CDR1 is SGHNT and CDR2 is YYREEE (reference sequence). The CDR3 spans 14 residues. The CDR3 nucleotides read TGTGCCAGCAGCTTGCCAGGGAACACCGGGGAGCTGTTTTTT. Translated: CASSLPGNTGELFF.

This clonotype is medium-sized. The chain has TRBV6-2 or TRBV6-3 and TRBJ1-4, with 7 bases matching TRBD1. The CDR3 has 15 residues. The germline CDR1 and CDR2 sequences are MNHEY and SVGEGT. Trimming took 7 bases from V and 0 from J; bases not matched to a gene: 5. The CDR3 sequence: CASIPRGATNEKLFF. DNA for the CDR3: TGTGCCAGCATCCCCAGGGGGGCAACTAATGAAAAACTGTTTTTT.

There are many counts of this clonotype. The CDR3 DNA sequence: TGTGCCAGTACCAACTCTGGGAAGGCGAACACTGAAGCTTTCTTT. Residues: CASTNSGKANTEAFF. The V gene is TRBV19, the J gene TRBJ1-1; D is unresolved. CDR1 is LNHDA, CDR2 SQIVND, per germline (reference sequence). The CDR3 covers 15 residues. V was shortened by 7 bases and J by 1 base, with 16 bases between the two germline ends.

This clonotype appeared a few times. Here the CDR3 DNA reads TGCAGTGCAACACCCACCCCCGGGGAGCTGTTTTTT. It yields the protein CSATPTPGELFF. The genes are TRBV20-1 and TRBJ2-2; unclear D gene. This CDR3 is 12 amino acids long. Germline CDR1 is DFQATT and CDR2 is SNEGSKA (reference sequence). The V and J ends lost 6 bases and 6 bases respectively, with 11 bases between them.

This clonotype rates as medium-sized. CDR3 DNA: TGTGCCAGCAGTTTATCAGCAGACCCTTCACTCACCTTC. Amino acid sequence: CASSLSADPSLTF. The V gene is TRBV27, the J gene TRBJ1-2; D remains unclear. Trimming cost V 0 bases and J 13 bases, with 15 bases left between them. This CDR3 has 13 residues. Germline V lookup: CDR1 MNHEY, CDR2 SMNVEV (reference sequence).

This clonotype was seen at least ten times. The CDR3 loop reads CASSYAGTNQPQHF. The CDR3 nucleotides read TGTGCCAGCAGTTACGCAGGGACCAATCAGCCCCAGCATTTT. The rearrangement uses TRBV6-5 and TRBJ1-5, with TRBD1 as a possible D gene (5 bases). This CDR3 spans 14 amino acids. Germline values: CDR1 MNHEY, CDR2 SVGAGI. V dropped 2 bases and J dropped 3 bases, with 8 bases sitting between them.

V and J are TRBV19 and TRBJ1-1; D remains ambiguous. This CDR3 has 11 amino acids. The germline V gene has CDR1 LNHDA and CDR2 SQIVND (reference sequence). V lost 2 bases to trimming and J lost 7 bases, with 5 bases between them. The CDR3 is CASSIWREAFF. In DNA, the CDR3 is TGTGCCAGTAGTATATGGCGTGAAGCTTTCTTT.

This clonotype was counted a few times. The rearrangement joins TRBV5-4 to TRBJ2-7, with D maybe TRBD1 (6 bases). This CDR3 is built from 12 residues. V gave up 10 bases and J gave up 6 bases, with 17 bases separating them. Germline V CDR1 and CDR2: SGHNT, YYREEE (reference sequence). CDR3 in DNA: TGTGCCTGGGCAGGGGCTTGGTTCGAGCAGTACTTC. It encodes CAWAGAWFEQYF.

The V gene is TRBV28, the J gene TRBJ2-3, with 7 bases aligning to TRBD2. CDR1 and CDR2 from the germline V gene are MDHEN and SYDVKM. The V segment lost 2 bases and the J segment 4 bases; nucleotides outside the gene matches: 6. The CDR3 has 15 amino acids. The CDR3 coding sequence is TGTGCCAGCAGTTTAACTAGCGCTGGGGCAGATACGCAGTATTTT. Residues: CASSLTSAGADTQYF.

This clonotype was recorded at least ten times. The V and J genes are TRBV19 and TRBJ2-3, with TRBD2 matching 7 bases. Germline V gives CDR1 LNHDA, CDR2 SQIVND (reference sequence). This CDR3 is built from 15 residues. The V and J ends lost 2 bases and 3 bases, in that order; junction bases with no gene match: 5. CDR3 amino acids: CASSIISGITDTQYF. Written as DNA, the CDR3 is TGTGCCAGTAGTATAATAAGCGGGATAACAGATACGCAGTATTTT.